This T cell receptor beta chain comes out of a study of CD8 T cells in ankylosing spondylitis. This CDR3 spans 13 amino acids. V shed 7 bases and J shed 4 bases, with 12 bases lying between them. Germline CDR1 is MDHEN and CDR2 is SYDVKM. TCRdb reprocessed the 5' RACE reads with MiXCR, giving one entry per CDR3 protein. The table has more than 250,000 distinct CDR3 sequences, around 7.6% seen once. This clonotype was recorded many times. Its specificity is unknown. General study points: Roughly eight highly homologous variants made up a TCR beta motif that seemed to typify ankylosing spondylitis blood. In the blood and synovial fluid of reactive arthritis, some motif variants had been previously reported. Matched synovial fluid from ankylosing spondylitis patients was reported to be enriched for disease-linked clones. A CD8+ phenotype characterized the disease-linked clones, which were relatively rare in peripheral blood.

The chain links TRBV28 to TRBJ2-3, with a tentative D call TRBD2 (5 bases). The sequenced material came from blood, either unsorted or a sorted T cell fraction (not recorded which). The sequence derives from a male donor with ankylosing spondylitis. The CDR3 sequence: CASTVGVADTQYF. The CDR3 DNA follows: TGTGCCAGCACTGTGGGAGTGGCAGATACGCAGTATTTT.